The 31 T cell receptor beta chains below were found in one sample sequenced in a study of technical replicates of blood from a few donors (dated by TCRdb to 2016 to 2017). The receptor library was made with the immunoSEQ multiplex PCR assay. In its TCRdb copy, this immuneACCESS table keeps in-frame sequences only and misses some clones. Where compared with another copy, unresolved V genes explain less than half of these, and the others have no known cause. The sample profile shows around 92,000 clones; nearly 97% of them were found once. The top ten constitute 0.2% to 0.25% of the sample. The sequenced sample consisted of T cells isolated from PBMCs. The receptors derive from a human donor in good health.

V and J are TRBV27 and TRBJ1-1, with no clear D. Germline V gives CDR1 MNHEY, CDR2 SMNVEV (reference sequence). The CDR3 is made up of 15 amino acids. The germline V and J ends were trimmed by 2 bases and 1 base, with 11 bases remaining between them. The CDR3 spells CASSLHPSGNTEAFF. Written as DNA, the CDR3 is TGTGCCAGCAGTTTACATCCTTCAGGGAACACTGAAGCTTTCTTT.

In nucleotides, the CDR3 is TGTGCCAGCAATCCAGCGGGGGGATATGAGCAGTTCTTC. Protein: CASNPAGGYEQFF. The chain joins TRBV9 to TRBJ2-1, with TRBD2 matching 9 bases. CDR3 length: 13 residues. V lost 6 bases to trimming and J lost 8 bases; unmatched junction nucleotides: 6. Germline V lookup: CDR1 SGDLS, CDR2 YYNGEE.

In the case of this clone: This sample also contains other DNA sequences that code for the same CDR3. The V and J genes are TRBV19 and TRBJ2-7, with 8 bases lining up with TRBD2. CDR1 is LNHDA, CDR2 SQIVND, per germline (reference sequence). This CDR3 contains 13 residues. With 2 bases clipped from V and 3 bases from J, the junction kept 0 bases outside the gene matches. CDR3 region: CASSILAGYEQYF. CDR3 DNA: TGTGCCAGTAGTATACTAGCGGGCTACGAGCAGTACTTC.

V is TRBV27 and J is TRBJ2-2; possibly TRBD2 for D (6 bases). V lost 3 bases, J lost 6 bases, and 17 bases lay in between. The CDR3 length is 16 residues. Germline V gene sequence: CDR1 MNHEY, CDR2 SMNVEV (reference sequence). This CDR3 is CASSLALWPGAGELFF. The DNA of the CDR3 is TGTGCCAGCAGTTTGGCCCTTTGGCCGGGGGCCGGGGAGCTGTTTTTT.

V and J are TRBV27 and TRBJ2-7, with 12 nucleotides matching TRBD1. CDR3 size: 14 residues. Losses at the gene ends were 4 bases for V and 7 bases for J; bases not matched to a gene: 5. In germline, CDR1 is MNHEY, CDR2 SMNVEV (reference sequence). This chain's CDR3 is CASSSGTGGFEQYF. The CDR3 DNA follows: TGTGCCAGCAGTTCCGGGACAGGGGGCTTTGAGCAGTACTTC.

CDR3 in DNA: TGTGCCAGCAGCTTAGTTCGGCGGGGGGCCCAACGAGAGACCCAGTACTTC. It translates to CASSLVRRGAQRETQYF. The V gene is TRBV11-2, the J gene TRBJ2-5, with 8 nucleotides matching TRBD2. CDR1 SGHAT and CDR2 FQNNGV come from the germline V gene. Trimming removed 1 base from V and 4 bases from J; junction bases left unmatched: 11. There are 17 residues in the CDR3. Drawing the rest from reference TRBV11-2 and TRBJ2-5, the complete variable domain is EAGVAQSPRYKIIEKRQSVAFWCNPISGHATLYWYQQILGQGPKLLIQFQNNGVVDDSQLPKDRFSAERLKGVDSTLKIQPAKLEDSAVYLCASSLVRRGAQRETQYFGPGTRLLVL.

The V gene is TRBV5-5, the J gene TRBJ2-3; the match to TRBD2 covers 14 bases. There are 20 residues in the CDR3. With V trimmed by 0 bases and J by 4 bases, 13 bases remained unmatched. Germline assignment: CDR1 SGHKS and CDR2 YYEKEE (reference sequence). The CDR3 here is CASSLVFRLAGGLGPDTQYF. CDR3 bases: TGTGCCAGCAGCTTGGTTTTCAGACTAGCGGGGGGGCTGGGGCCAGATACGCAGTATTTT.

The CDR3 protein is CASSPMGGDTQYF. As DNA, the CDR3 is TGTGCCAGCAGCCCCATGGGGGGTGATACGCAGTATTTT. The chain has TRBV7-3 and TRBJ2-3, with a tentative D call TRBD2 (6 bases). Trimming shortened V by 5 bases and J by 6 bases, and 12 bases separated the two germline ends. CDR1 SGHTA and CDR2 FQGTGA come from the germline V gene. The CDR3 contains 13 residues.

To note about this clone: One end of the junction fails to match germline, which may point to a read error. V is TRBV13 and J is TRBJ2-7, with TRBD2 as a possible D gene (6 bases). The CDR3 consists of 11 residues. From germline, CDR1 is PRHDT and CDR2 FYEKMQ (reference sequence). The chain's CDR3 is CASSYRTMAVF. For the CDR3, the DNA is TGTGCCAGCAGCTACCGGACTATGGCGGTATTC.

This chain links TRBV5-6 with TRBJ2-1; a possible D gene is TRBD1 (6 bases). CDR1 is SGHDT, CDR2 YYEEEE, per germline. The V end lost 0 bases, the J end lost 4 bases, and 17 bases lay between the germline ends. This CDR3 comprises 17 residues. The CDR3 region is CASSLGKQGLVYNEQFF. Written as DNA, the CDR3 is TGTGCCAGCAGCTTGGGTAAACAGGGTTTGGTGTACAATGAGCAGTTCTTC.

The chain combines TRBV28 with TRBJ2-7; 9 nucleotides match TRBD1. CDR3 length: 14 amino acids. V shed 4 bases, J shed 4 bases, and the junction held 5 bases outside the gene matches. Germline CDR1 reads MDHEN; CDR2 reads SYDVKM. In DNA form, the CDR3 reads TGTGCCAGCAGTTGGGGGGACAGGGTGTACGAGCAGTACTTC. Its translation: CASSWGDRVYEQYF.

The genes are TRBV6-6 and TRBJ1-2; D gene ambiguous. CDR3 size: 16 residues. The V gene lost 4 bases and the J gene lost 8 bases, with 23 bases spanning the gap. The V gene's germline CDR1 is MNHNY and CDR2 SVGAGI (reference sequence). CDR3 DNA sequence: TGTGCCAGCAGTTTACTCGATCCTCGTCGAAAGAGAGGCTACACCTTC. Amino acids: CASSLLDPRRKRGYTF.

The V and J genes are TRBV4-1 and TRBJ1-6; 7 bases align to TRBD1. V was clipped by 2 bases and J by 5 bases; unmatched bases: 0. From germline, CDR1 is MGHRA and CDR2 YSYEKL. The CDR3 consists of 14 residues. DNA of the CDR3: TGCGCCAGCAGCCAAACAGGGGATAATTCACCCCTCCACTTT. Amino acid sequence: CASSQTGDNSPLHF.

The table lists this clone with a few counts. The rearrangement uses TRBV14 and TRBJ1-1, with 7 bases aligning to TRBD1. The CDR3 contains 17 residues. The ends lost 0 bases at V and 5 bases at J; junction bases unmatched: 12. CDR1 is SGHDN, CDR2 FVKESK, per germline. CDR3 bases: TGTGCCAGCAGCCAAGAGCGAGGGGGCTGGTTGAGGACTGAAGCTTTCTTT. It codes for CASSQERGGWLRTEAFF. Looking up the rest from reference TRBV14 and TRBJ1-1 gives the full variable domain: EAGVTQFPSHSVIEKGQTVTLRCDPISGHDNLYWYRRVMGKEIKFLLHFVKESKQDESGMPNNRFLAERTGGTYSTLKVQPAELEDSGVYFCASSQERGGWLRTEAFFGQGTRLTVV.

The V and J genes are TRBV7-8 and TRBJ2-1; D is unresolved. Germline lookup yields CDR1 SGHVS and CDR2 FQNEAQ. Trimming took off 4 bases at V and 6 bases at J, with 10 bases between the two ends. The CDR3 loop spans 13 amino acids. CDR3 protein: CASSSSRVNEQFF. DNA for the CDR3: TGTGCCAGCAGCTCCTCGCGAGTCAATGAGCAGTTCTTC.

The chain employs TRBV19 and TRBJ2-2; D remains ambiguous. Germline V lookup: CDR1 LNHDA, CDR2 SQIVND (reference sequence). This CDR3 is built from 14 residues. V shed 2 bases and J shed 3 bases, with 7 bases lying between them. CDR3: CASSILRDTGELFF. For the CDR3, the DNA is TGTGCCAGTAGTATATTACGGGACACCGGGGAGCTGTTTTTT. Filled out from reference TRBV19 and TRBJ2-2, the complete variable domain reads DGGITQSPKYLFRKEGQNVTLSCEQNLNHDAMYWYRQDPGQGLRLIYYSQIVNDFQKGDIAEGYSVSREKKESFPLTVTSAQKNPTAFYLCASSILRDTGELFFGEGSRLTVL.

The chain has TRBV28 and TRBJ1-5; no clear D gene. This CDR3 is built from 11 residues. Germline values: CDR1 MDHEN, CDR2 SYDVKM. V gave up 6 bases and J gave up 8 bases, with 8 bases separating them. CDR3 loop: CASSAREPQHF. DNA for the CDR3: TGTGCCAGCAGCGCGAGAGAGCCCCAGCATTTT. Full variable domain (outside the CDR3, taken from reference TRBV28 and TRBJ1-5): DVKVTQSSRYLVKRTGEKVFLECVQDMDHENMFWYRQDPGLGLRLIYFSYDVKMKEKGDIPEGYSVSREKKERFSLILESASTNQTSMYLCASSAREPQHFGDGTRLSIL.

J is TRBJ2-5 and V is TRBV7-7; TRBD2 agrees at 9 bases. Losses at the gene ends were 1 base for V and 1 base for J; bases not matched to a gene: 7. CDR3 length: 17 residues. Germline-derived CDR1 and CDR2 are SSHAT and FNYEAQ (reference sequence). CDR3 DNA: TGTGCCAGCAGCTTAGGGGCGGGAGGGCCGTCCCAAGAGACCCAGTACTTC. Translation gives CASSLGAGGPSQETQYF.

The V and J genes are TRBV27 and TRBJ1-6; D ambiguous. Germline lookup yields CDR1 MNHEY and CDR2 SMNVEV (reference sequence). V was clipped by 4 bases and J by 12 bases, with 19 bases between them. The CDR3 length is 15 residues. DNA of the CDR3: TGTGCCAGCAGTTCCGTCCCAGGAACATTAGAACCCCTCCACTTT. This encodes CASSSVPGTLEPLHF.

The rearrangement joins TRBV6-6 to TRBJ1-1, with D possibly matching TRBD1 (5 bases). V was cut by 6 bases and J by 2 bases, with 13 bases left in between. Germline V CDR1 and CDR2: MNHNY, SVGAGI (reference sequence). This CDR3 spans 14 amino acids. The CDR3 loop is CASRTPGLNTEAFF. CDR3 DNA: TGTGCCAGCAGAACCCCGGGACTCAACACTGAAGCTTTCTTT.

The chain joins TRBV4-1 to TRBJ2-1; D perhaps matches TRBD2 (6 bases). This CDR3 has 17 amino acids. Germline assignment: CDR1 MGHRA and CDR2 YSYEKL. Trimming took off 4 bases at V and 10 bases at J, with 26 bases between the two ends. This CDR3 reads CASSPYYGTSSGTEQFF. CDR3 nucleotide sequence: TGCGCCAGCAGCCCGTATTACGGGACTTCCAGCGGTACAGAGCAGTTCTTC.

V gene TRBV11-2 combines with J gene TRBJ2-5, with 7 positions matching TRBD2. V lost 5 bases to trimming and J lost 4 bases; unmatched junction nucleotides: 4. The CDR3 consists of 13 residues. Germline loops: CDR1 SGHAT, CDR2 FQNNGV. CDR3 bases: TGTGCCAGCAGCACCGCGGGAGCAGAGACCCAGTACTTC. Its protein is CASSTAGAETQYF. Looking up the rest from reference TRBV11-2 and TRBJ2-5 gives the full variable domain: EAGVAQSPRYKIIEKRQSVAFWCNPISGHATLYWYQQILGQGPKLLIQFQNNGVVDDSQLPKDRFSAERLKGVDSTLKIQPAKLEDSAVYLCASSTAGAETQYFGPGTRLLVL.

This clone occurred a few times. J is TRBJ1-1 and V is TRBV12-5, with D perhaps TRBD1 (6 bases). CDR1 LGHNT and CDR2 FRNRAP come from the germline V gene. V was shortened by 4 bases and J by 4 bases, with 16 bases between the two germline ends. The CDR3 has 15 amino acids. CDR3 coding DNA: TGTGCTAGTGGTTATATCACCGGGGGGCCCACTGAAGCTTTCTTT. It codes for CASGYITGGPTEAFF. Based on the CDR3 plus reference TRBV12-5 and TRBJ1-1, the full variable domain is DARVTQTPRHKVTEMGQEVTMRCQPILGHNTVFWYRQTMMQGLELLAYFRNRAPLDDSGMPKDRFSAEMPDATLATLKIQPSEPRDSAVYFCASGYITGGPTEAFFGQGTRLTVV.

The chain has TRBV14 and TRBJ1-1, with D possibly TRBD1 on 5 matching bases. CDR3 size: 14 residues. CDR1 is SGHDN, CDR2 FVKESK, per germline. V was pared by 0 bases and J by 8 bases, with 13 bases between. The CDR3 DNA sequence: TGTGCCAGCAGCCAAGATTGGACAAGGGGCGAAGCTTTCTTT. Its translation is CASSQDWTRGEAFF.

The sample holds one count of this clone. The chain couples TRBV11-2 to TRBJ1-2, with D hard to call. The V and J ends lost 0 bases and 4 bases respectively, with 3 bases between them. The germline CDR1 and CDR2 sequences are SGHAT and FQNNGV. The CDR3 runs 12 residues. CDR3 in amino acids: CASSLEAYGYTF. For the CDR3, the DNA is TGTGCCAGCAGCTTAGAGGCCTATGGCTACACCTTC.

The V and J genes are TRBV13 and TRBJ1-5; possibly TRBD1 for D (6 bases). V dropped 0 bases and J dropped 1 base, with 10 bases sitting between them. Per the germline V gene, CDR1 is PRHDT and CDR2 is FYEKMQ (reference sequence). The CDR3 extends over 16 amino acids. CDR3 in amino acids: CASSLGLTGSNQPQHF. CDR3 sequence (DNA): TGTGCCAGCAGCTTAGGCCTCACAGGGAGCAATCAGCCCCAGCATTTT.

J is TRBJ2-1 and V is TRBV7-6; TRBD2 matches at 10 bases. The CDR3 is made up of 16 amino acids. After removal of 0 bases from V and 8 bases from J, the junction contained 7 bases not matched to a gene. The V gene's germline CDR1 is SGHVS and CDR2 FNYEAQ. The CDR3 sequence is CASSLAPSGSSYEQFF. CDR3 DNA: TGTGCCAGCAGCTTAGCCCCTAGCGGGAGCTCGTATGAGCAGTTCTTC.

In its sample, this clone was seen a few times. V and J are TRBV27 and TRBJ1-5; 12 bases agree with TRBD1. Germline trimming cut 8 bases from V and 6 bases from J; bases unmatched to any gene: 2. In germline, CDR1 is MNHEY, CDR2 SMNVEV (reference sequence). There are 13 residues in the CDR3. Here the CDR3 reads CASWGQGAQPQHF. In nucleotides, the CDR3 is TGTGCCAGCTGGGGACAGGGGGCTCAGCCCCAGCATTTT.

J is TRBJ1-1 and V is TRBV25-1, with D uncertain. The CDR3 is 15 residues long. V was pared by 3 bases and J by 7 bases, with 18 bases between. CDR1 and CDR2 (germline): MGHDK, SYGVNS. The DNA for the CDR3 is TGTGCCAGCAGTGACTTCGGGAATAGCCGGGTTGAAGCTTTCTTT. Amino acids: CASSDFGNSRVEAFF.

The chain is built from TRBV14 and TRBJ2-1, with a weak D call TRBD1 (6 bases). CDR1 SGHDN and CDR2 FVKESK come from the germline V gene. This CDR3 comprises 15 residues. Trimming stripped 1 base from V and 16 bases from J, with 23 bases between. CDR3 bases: TGTGCCAGCAGCCAAGGGGGTACAGGGAAGACCCTATTATTCTTC. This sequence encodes CASSQGGTGKTLLFF.

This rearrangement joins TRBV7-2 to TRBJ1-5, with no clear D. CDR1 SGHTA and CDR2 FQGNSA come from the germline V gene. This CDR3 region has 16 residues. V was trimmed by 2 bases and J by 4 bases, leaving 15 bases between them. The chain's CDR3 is CASSLFDGYINQPQHF. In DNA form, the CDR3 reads TGTGCCAGCAGCTTATTTGACGGGTACATAAATCAGCCCCAGCATTTT. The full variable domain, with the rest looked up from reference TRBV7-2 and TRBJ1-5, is GAGVSQSPSNKVTEKGKDVELRCDPISGHTALYWYRQSLGQGLEFLIYFQGNSAPDKSGLPSDRFSAERTGGSVSTLTIQRTQQEDSAVYLCASSLFDGYINQPQHFGDGTRLSIL.